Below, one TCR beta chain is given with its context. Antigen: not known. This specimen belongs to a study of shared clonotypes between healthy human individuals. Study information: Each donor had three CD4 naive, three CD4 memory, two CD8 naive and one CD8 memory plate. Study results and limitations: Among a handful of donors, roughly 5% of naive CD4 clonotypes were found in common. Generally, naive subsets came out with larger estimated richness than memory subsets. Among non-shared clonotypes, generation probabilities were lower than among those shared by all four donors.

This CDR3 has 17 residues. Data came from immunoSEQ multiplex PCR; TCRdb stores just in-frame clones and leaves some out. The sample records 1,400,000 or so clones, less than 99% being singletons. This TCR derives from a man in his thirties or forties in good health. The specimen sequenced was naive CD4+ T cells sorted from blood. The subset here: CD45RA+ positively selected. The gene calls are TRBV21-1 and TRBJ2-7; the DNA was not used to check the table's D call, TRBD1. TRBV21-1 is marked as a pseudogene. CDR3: CANTGPFERTGEYEQYF. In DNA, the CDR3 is TGTGCTAACACGGGCCCCTTTGAGAGGACAGGGGAGTACGAGCAGTACTTC.